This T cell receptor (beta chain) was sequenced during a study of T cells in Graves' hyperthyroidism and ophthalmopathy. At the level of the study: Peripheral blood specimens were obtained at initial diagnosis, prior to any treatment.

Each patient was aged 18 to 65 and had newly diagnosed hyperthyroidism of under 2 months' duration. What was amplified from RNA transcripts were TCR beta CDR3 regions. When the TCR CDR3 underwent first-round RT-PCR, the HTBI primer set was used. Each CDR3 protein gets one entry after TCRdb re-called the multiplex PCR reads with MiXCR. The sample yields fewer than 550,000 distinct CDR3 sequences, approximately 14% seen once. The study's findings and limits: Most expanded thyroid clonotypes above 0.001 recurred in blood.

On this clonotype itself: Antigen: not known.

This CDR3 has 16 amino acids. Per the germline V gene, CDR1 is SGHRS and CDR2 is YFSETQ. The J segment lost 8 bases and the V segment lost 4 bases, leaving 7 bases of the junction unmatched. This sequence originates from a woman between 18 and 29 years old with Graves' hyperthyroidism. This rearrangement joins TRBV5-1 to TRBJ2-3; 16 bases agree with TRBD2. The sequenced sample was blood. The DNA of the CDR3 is TGCGCCAGCAGCCCGGGACTAGCGGGAGGGCCGAGTACGCAGTATTTT. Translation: CASSPGLAGGPSTQYF.